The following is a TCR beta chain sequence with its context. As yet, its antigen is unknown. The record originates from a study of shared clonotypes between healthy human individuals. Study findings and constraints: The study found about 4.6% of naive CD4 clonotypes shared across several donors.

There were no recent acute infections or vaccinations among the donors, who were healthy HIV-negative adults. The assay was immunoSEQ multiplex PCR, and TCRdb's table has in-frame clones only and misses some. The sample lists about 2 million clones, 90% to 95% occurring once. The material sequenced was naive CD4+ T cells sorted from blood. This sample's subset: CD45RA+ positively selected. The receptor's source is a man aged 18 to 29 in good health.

CDR3 region: CASSWGEGGETQYF. The CDR3 DNA follows: TGTGCCAGCAGCTGGGGGGAAGGAGGAGAGACCCAGTACTTC. The V and J genes are TRBV7-9 and TRBJ2-5, with D possibly TRBD2 on 6 matching bases. Germline CDR1 and CDR2: SEHNR and FQNEAQ (reference sequence). This CDR3 comprises 14 residues. V gave up 4 bases and J gave up 4 bases, with 13 bases separating them.